These 30 T cell receptor beta chains originate from one sample sequenced in a study of identical twins. TCRdb re-derived calls from the 5' RACE reads in MiXCR, one entry per CDR3 protein. The sample yields 600,000 to 850,000 distinct CDR3 sequences, 15% to 20% seen once. In addition, the sample was reused for a study of T cells expressing NK-cell markers.

The sequenced sample consisted of PBMCs. Receptors originate from a woman between 18 and 30 years old in good health.

This clonotype was seen more than once but under ten times. CDR3 sequence (DNA): TGCGCCAGCAGCTTACCAGGGACGGGTGAGCAGTTCTTC. Its protein is CASSLPGTGEQFF. V gene TRBV5-1 combines with J gene TRBJ2-1; D is tentatively TRBD1 or TRBD2 (5 bases each). In germline, CDR1 is SGHRS, CDR2 YFSETQ. This CDR3 is built from 13 residues. V gave up 2 bases and J gave up 9 bases, with 12 bases separating them.

This clonotype was seen at least ten times. The chain has TRBV5-1 and TRBJ1-2; D may be TRBD1 (6 bases). Germline lookup yields CDR1 SGHRS and CDR2 YFSETQ. The CDR3 extends over 14 amino acids. Trimming shortened V by 2 bases and J by 6 bases, and 14 bases separated the two germline ends. CDR3 region: CASSLQGGEDGYTF. In DNA form, the CDR3 reads TGCGCCAGCAGCTTACAGGGCGGAGAGGATGGCTACACCTTC.

The DNA for the CDR3 is TGCAGTGCTAGAGATACGGCGGCGGGCGTTCTTTACGAGCAGTACTTC. Amino acid sequence: CSARDTAAGVLYEQYF. The chain uses TRBV20-1 and TRBJ2-7; the D gene is possibly TRBD2 (5 bases). Trimming took 0 bases from V and 4 from J, leaving 19 bases between them. The CDR3 has 16 residues. Germline CDR1 is DFQATT and CDR2 is SNEGSKA (reference sequence).

The chain recombines TRBV20-1 with TRBJ1-2; D not certain. The CDR3 is 13 amino acids. Deletions cut 2 bases from V and 5 bases from J, with 12 bases between. CDR1 DFQATT and CDR2 SNEGSKA come from the germline V gene (reference sequence). CDR3 protein: CSARKGNGYGYTF. The CDR3 DNA sequence: TGCAGTGCTAGAAAAGGGAATGGGTATGGCTACACCTTC.

The V and J genes are TRBV20-1 and TRBJ1-1; 7 bases agree with TRBD1. Germline assignment: CDR1 DFQATT and CDR2 SNEGSKA (reference sequence). Losses at the gene ends were 6 bases for V and 1 base for J; bases not matched to a gene: 8. This CDR3 is built from 14 residues. CDR3 sequence: CSARQGQRNTEAFF. CDR3 DNA: TGCAGTGCCCGACAGGGACAAAGGAACACTGAAGCTTTCTTT.

This clonotype was picked up a small number of times. V gene TRBV3-1 combines with J gene TRBJ2-1; D is ambiguous. Trimming took off 4 bases at V and 8 bases at J, with 6 bases between the two ends. Germline V gene sequence: CDR1 LGHDT, CDR2 YNNKEL (reference sequence). The CDR3 covers 11 residues. The CDR3 region is CASSLKYEQFF. CDR3 DNA sequence: TGTGCCAGCAGCCTAAAGTATGAGCAGTTCTTC.

The CDR3 DNA is TGTGCCAGCACCAACCTGGGAGGGCTCCGTGAAGCTTTCTTT. Its protein product is CASTNLGGLREAFF. The chain couples TRBV12-3 or TRBV12-4 to TRBJ1-1; D gene ambiguous. This CDR3 is 14 amino acids long. The V end was cut by 7 bases, the J end by 7 bases, with 19 bases between.

The chain couples TRBV7-2 to TRBJ2-3; D perhaps matches TRBD2 (5 bases). Germline V gives CDR1 SGHTA, CDR2 FQGNSA. This CDR3 comprises 15 residues. Trimming removed 3 bases at V and 4 bases at J, with 14 bases between. CDR3 DNA sequence: TGTGCCAGCAGCTTTTATCGGGGTTTGTCAGATACGCAGTATTTT. Translated, it gives CASSFYRGLSDTQYF.

The chain joins TRBV10-3 to TRBJ2-3, with D possibly matching TRBD1 (5 bases). CDR3 length equals 14 residues. CDR1 and CDR2 from the germline V gene are ENHRY and SYGVKD. V lost 2 bases to trimming and J lost 2 bases, with 8 bases between them. CDR3: CAISEETVTDTQYF. Here the CDR3 DNA reads TGTGCCATCAGTGAGGAGACAGTCACAGATACGCAGTATTTT.

The genes are TRBV5-1 and TRBJ2-3, with TRBD2 identical over 9 bases. Germline V gene data show CDR1 as SGHRS and CDR2 as YFSETQ. The CDR3 runs to 16 residues. J was trimmed by 2 bases and V by 2 bases; bases with no gene match: 6. The CDR3 here is CASSFRAGGVTDTQYF. The CDR3, as DNA: TGCGCCAGCAGCTTCAGAGCGGGGGGAGTCACAGATACGCAGTATTTT. The full variable domain, its missing parts supplied by reference TRBV5-1 and TRBJ2-3, is KAGVTQTPRYLIKTRGQQVTLSCSPISGHRSVSWYQQTPGQGLQFLFEYFSETQRNKGNFPGRFSGRQFSNSRSEMNVSTLELGDSALYLCASSFRAGGVTDTQYFGPGTRLTVL.

The rearrangement uses TRBV5-1 and TRBJ2-3; the match to TRBD2 covers 9 bases. Germline-derived CDR1 and CDR2 are SGHRS and YFSETQ. The J segment lost 5 bases and the V segment lost 2 bases, leaving 9 bases of the junction unmatched. CDR3 size: 16 residues. DNA for the CDR3: TGCGCCAGCAGCTTTACGATAGCGGGAGTTCAAGATACGCAGTATTTT. Residues: CASSFTIAGVQDTQYF.

CDR3 residues: CSAERGLADNEQFF. DNA for the CDR3: TGCAGCGCCGAGAGGGGACTAGCGGACAATGAGCAGTTCTTC. The rearrangement joins TRBV29-1 to TRBJ2-1, with 11 bases that match TRBD2. Germline CDR1 SQVTM, CDR2 ANQGSEA. This CDR3 region has 14 residues. Trimming took 7 bases from V and 5 from J; bases not matched to a gene: 7.

This clonotype has more than one count but fewer than ten. The gene calls are TRBV12-3 or TRBV12-4 and TRBJ2-5; 9 nucleotides agree with TRBD2. V was pared by 3 bases and J by 5 bases, with 4 bases of the junction left unmatched. The CDR3 has 14 amino acids. CDR3 residues: CASSFSGRGETQYF. For the CDR3, the DNA is TGTGCCAGCAGTTTTAGCGGGAGAGGCGAGACCCAGTACTTC.

The chain has TRBV6-2 or TRBV6-3 and TRBJ2-3; D unclear. CDR1 is MNHEY and CDR2 is SVGEGT in the germline V gene. Trimming removed 8 bases at V and 7 bases at J, with 7 bases between. The CDR3 runs to 10 residues. The CDR3 loop is CASGMNTQYF. The DNA of the CDR3 is TGTGCCAGCGGGATGAATACGCAGTATTTT.

The rearrangement links TRBV27 to TRBJ1-5, with D possibly TRBD1 on 6 matching bases. The V end lost 3 bases, the J end lost 6 bases, and 15 bases lay between the germline ends. CDR1 is MNHEY, CDR2 SMNVEV, per germline (reference sequence). The CDR3 runs to 15 residues. In DNA, the CDR3 is TGTGCCAGCAGTTTCCTCGGGACACATGGTCAGCCCCAGCATTTT. It specifies CASSFLGTHGQPQHF.

This clonotype was seen a handful of times. J is TRBJ2-3 and V is TRBV11-2, with D unclear. The germline CDR1 and CDR2 sequences are SGHAT and FQNNGV. The CDR3 is 15 amino acids. Trimming took 4 bases from V and 2 from J, leaving 13 bases between them. Here the CDR3 DNA reads TGTGCCAGCAGCTCGATGGGCAGCCTCACAGATACGCAGTATTTT. The encoded protein is CASSSMGSLTDTQYF.

This clonotype was counted ten times or more. The DNA of the CDR3 is TGCAGTGCCCCGCCGGGCGGGGGGGTCACTGAAGCTTTCTTT. The encoded protein is CSAPPGGGVTEAFF. This chain links TRBV20-1 with TRBJ1-1, with D perhaps TRBD1 (5 bases). The length of the CDR3 is 14 residues. V was clipped by 6 bases and J by 4 bases, with 18 bases between them. Germline CDR1 is DFQATT and CDR2 is SNEGSKA (reference sequence).

The gene calls are TRBV20-1 and TRBJ1-5; D ambiguous. The germline V gene has CDR1 DFQATT and CDR2 SNEGSKA (reference sequence). The CDR3 is made up of 12 amino acids. V was cut by 6 bases and J by 5 bases, with 11 bases left in between. The CDR3 is CSASIRDQPQHF. The CDR3 DNA sequence: TGCAGTGCCTCGATTAGGGATCAGCCCCAGCATTTT.

In its sample, this clonotype was seen a few times. J is TRBJ1-2 and V is TRBV20-1; D possibly corresponds to TRBD1 (5 bases). Germline loops: CDR1 DFQATT, CDR2 SNEGSKA (reference sequence). CDR3 length: 14 amino acids. Trimming left V 8 bases short and J 6 bases short, with 22 bases between. As DNA, the CDR3 is TGCAGTACCCGACCAGCAGGGACGGATCATGGCTACACCTTC. Amino acid sequence: CSTRPAGTDHGYTF.

The sample holds many counts of this clonotype. The V and J genes are TRBV7-9 and TRBJ1-2; D gene ambiguous. V was clipped by 5 bases and J by 0 bases, with 4 bases between them. This CDR3 contains 12 residues. In germline, CDR1 is SEHNR, CDR2 FQNEAQ (reference sequence). In DNA form, the CDR3 reads TGTGCCAGCAGCGCGTCTAACTATGGCTACACCTTC. As protein: CASSASNYGYTF. The variable domain in full, with the rest retrieved from reference TRBV7-9 and TRBJ1-2, is DTGVSQNPRHKITKRGQNVTFRCDPISEHNRLYWYRQTLGQGPEFLTYFQNEAQLEKSRLLSDRFSAERPKGSFSTLEIQRTEQGDSAMYLCASSASNYGYTFGSGTRLTVV.

V usage is TRBV29-1 and J usage is TRBJ2-1; the match to TRBD2 covers 8 bases. The CDR3 consists of 13 residues. Germline assignment: CDR1 SQVTM and CDR2 ANQGSEA. The junction had 0 bases not matched to a gene; V was cut back by 3 bases and J by 2 bases. This CDR3 is CSVDGRAYNEQFF. CDR3 DNA sequence: TGCAGCGTTGACGGGAGGGCCTACAATGAGCAGTTCTTC.

This clonotype appeared a few times. The V call is TRBV29-1, the J call TRBJ1-4; D possibly corresponds to TRBD1 (6 bases). This CDR3 region has 13 residues. Trimming took off 1 base at V and 6 bases at J, with 9 bases between the two ends. From germline, CDR1 is SQVTM and CDR2 ANQGSEA. The chain's CDR3 is CSVEGGGDEKLFF. The CDR3 coding sequence is TGCAGCGTTGAAGGAGGGGGGGATGAAAAACTGTTTTTT.

The sample holds a few counts of this clonotype. The V and J genes are TRBV10-3 and TRBJ1-2; D unclear. The CDR3 covers 16 residues. Germline loops: CDR1 ENHRY, CDR2 SYGVKD. Trimming cost V 11 bases and J 0 bases, with 22 bases left between them. The CDR3 DNA is TGTGCCTCCGGGATCTCTAGCGGCCGTTCTAACTATGGCTACACCTTC. Its protein product is CASGISSGRSNYGYTF.

The genes are TRBV4-2 and TRBJ2-3; D gene ambiguous. The germline CDR1 and CDR2 sequences are LGHNA and YNFKEQ. Trimming took off 0 bases at V and 1 base at J, with 11 bases between the two ends. CDR3 length: 16 residues. The CDR3 sequence is CASSQDWIAGTDTQYF. The CDR3, as DNA: TGTGCCAGCAGCCAAGATTGGATAGCCGGCACAGATACGCAGTATTTT.

This clonotype has only a few counts. The chain uses TRBV12-3 or TRBV12-4 and TRBJ1-2; D is uncertain. The CDR3 contains 12 residues. V gave up 5 bases and J gave up 3 bases, with 7 bases separating them. Here the CDR3 reads CASSREYYGYTF. The CDR3 region has the DNA TGTGCCAGCAGTCGAGAATACTATGGCTACACCTTC.

This clonotype was detected ten times or more. The chain's CDR3 is CASMPSVTGAKLFF. Written as DNA, the CDR3 is TGTGCCAGCATGCCTTCCGTTACAGGGGCAAAACTGTTTTTT. V usage is TRBV7-2 and J usage is TRBJ1-4; 7 bases agree with TRBD1. CDR1 is SGHTA, CDR2 FQGNSA, per germline. This CDR3 region has 14 residues. V was clipped by 7 bases and J by 10 bases; unmatched bases: 12.

This chain uses TRBV20-1 with TRBJ2-3; 7 bases line up with TRBD1. Germline V gene data show CDR1 as DFQATT and CDR2 as SNEGSKA (reference sequence). V shed 3 bases, J shed 7 bases, and the junction held 1 base outside the gene matches. CDR3 length equals 11 residues. Written as DNA, the CDR3 is TGCAGTGCTAGGACAGGGAATACGCAGTATTTT. Translated: CSARTGNTQYF.

This clonotype was detected only a few times. The chain uses TRBV7-2 and TRBJ2-1; D ambiguous. V lost 6 bases and J lost 4, with 16 bases in between. The germline gives CDR1 SGHTA, CDR2 FQGNSA. The CDR3 extends over 15 amino acids. In nucleotides, the CDR3 is TGTGCCAGCAGTCCCTACGGACCATCGTACAATGAGCAGTTCTTC. This sequence encodes CASSPYGPSYNEQFF.

This clonotype was seen repeatedly, ten times or more. The V and J genes are TRBV6-5 and TRBJ2-5; 11 bases match TRBD2. The CDR3 sequence is 17 residues long. Germline V gene data show CDR1 as MNHEY and CDR2 as SVGAGI. The ends lost 6 bases at V and 1 base at J; junction bases unmatched: 10. CDR3 protein: CASRITASGGLQETQYF. The CDR3 DNA reads TGTGCCAGCAGGATTACTGCTAGCGGGGGGCTCCAAGAGACCCAGTACTTC.

The genes are TRBV5-1 and TRBJ2-7; 7 bases agree with TRBD1. This CDR3 has 14 residues. From germline, CDR1 is SGHRS and CDR2 YFSETQ. The J segment lost 5 bases and the V segment lost 4 bases, leaving 9 bases of the junction unmatched. This CDR3 is CASSLLQGSDEQYF. CDR3 in DNA: TGCGCCAGCAGCCTGCTACAGGGGAGCGACGAGCAGTACTTC. The full variable domain, its missing parts supplied by reference TRBV5-1 and TRBJ2-7, is KAGVTQTPRYLIKTRGQQVTLSCSPISGHRSVSWYQQTPGQGLQFLFEYFSETQRNKGNFPGRFSGRQFSNSRSEMNVSTLELGDSALYLCASSLLQGSDEQYFGPGTRLTVT.